The subject of this entry is one T cell receptor beta chain. The data are from a study of blood T cell repertoires in COVID-19. Across the whole study: COVID-19 samples from acute and convalescent phases originated in the United States, Italy and Spain. T cells, B-cell-depleted T cells, or PBMCs provided the cDNA or gDNA that served as material.

In the original processing: Nucleated cell number was recorded as an estimate derived from reference gene primer amplification. The method was immunoSEQ multiplex PCR; TCRdb's version includes in-frame clones alone and lacks a portion of them. Clonal size and the V and J genes are those of that table, whereas D and trimming came from the DNA. The sample contains roughly 77,000 clones, over 70% of which appear only once. There are 15 residues in the CDR3. V lost 3 bases and J 3 bases, leaving 15 bases between the germline ends. Germline loops: CDR1 LGHDT, CDR2 YNNKEL (reference sequence). This sequence was found in a human donor in a cohort sampled during active COVID-19. Sequencing used peripheral blood. The chain carries TRBV3-1 (or the pseudogene TRBV3-2) and TRBJ2-7; TRBD1 might be the D (5 bases). Here the CDR3 reads CASSHNGSRVYEQYF. In nucleotides, the CDR3 is TGTGCCAGCAGCCACAATGGGTCCAGGGTCTACGAGCAGTACTTC.